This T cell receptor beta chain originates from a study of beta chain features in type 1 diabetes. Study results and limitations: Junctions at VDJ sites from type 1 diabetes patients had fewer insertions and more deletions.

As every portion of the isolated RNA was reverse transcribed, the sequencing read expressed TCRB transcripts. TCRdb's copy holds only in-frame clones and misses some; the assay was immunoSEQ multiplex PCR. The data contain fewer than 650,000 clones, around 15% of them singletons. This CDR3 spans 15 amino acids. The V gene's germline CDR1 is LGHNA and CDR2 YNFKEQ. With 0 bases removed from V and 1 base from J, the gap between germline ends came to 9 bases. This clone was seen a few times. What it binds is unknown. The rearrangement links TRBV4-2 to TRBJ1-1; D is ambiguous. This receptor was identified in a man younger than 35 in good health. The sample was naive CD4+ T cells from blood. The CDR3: CASSQDRAANTEAFF. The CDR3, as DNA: TGTGCCAGCAGCCAAGATCGGGCCGCGAACACTGAAGCTTTCTTT.